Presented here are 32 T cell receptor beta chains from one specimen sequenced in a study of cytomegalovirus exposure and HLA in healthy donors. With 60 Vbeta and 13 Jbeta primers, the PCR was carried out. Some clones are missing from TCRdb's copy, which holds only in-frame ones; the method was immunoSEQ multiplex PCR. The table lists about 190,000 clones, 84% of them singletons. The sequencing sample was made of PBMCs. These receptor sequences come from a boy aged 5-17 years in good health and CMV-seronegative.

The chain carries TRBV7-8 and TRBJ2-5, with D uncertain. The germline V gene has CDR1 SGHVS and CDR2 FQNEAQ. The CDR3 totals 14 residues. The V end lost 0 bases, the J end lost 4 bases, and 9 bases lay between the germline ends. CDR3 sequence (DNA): TGTGCCAGCAGCTTAGCTAGGAGTGGAGAGACCCAGTACTTC. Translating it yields CASSLARSGETQYF.

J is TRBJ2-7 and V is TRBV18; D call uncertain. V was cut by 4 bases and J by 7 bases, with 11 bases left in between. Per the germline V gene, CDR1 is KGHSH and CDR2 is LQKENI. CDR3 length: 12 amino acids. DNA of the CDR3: TGTGCCAGCTCACGCACCTACTGGGAGCAGTACTTC. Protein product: CASSRTYWEQYF.

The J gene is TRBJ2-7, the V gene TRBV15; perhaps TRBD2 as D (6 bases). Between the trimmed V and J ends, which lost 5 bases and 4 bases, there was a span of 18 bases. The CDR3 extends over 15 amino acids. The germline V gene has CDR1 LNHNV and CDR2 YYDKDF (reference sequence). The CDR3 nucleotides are TGTGCCACCAGCGACGGGACTCACGGCGGGTACGAGCAGTACTTC. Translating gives CATSDGTHGGYEQYF. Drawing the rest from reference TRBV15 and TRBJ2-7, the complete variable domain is DAMVIQNPRYQVTQFGKPVTLSCSQTLNHNVMYWYQQKSSQAPKLLFHYYDKDFNNEADTPDNFQSRRPNTSFCFLDIRSPGLGDTAMYLCATSDGTHGGYEQYFGPGTRLTVT.

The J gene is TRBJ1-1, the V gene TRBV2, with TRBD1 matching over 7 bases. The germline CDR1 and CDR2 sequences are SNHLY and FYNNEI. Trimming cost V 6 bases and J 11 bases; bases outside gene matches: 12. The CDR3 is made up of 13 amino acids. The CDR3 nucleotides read TGTGCCAGCAGAGAGGACAGGTTTAATGAGGCTTTCTTT. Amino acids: CASREDRFNEAFF.

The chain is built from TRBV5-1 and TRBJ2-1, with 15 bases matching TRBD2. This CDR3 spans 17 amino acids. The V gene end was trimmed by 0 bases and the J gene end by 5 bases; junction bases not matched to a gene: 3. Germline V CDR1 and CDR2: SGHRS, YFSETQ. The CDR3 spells CASSLGGLAGGDNEQFF. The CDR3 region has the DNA TGCGCCAGCAGCTTGGGGGGACTAGCGGGAGGAGACAATGAGCAGTTCTTC.

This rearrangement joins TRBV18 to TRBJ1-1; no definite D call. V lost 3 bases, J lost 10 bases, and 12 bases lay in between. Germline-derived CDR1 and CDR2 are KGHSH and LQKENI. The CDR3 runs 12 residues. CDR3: CASSPPDLAAFF. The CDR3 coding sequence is TGTGCCAGCTCACCCCCTGACTTGGCAGCTTTCTTT.

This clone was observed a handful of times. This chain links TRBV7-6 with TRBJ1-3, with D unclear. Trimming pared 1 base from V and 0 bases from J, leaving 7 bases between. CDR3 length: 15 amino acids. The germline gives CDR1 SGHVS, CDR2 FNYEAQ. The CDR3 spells CASSLGALSGNTIYF. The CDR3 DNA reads TGTGCCAGCAGCTTAGGAGCCCTCTCTGGAAACACCATATATTTT.

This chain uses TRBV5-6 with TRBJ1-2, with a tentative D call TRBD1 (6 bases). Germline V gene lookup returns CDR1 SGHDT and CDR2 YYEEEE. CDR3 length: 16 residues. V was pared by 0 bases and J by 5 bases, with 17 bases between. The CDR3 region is CASSLAVRGGFYGYTF. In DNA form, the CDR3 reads TGTGCCAGCAGCTTGGCCGTCAGAGGGGGTTTTTATGGCTACACCTTC.

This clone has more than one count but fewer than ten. CDR3 in amino acids: CASSVGQDGELFF. CDR3 coding DNA: TGTGCCTCGAGCGTTGGCCAGGACGGGGAGCTGTTTTTT. The chain carries TRBV30 and TRBJ2-2, with D uncertain. Germline lookup yields CDR1 GTSNPN and CDR2 SVGIG (reference sequence). Between the trimmed V and J ends, which lost 7 bases and 7 bases, there was a span of 16 bases. This CDR3 has 13 residues.

The DNA of the CDR3 is TGTGCCAGCAGATGGAGTAATACACCTGAAGCTTTCTTT. Translation: CASRWSNTPEAFF. J is TRBJ1-1 and V is TRBV7-9; D remains unclear. The germline gives CDR1 SEHNR, CDR2 FQNEAQ (reference sequence). The CDR3 has 13 amino acids. V gave up 6 bases and J gave up 6 bases, with 14 bases separating them.

CDR3 nucleotide sequence: TGTGCCAGCAGTGACGGGACAGCAGGCGGCTACACCTTC. This gives the protein CASSDGTAGGYTF. V usage is TRBV6-4 and J usage is TRBJ1-2, with 7 positions matching TRBD1. The ends lost 2 bases at V and 8 bases at J; junction bases unmatched: 5. CDR1 and CDR2 from the germline V gene are MRHNA and SNTAGT. This CDR3 contains 13 residues.

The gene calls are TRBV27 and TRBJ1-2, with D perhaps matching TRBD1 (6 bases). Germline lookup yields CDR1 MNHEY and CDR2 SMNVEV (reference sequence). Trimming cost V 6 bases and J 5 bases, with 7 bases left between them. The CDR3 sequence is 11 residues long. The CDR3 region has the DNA TGTGCCAGCAGACAGGGTTATGGCTACACCTTC. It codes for CASRQGYGYTF.

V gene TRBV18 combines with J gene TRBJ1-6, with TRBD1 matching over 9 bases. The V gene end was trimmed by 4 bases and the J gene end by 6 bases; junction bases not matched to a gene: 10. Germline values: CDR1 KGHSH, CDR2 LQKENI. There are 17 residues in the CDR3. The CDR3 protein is CASSLKRQGEINSPLHF. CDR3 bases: TGTGCCAGCTCACTAAAACGACAGGGGGAGATTAATTCACCCCTCCACTTT. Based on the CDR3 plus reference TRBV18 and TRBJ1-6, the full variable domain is NAGVMQNPRHLVRRRGQEARLRCSPMKGHSHVYWYRQLPEEGLKFMVYLQKENIIDESGMPKERFSAEFPKEGPSILRIQQVVRGDSAAYFCASSLKRQGEINSPLHFGNGTRLTVT.

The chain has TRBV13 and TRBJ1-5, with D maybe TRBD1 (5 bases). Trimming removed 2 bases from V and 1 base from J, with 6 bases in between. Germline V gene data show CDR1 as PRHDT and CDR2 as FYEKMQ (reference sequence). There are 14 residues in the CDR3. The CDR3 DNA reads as TGTGCCAGCAGCTTAAAGGGGAGCAATCAGCCCCAGCATTTT. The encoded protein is CASSLKGSNQPQHF.

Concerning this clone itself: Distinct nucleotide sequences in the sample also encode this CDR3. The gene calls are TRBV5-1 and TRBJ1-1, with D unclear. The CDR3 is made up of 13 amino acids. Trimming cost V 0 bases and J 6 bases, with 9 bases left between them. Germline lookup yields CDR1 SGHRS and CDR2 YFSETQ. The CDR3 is CASSLVRGSEAFF. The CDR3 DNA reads TGCGCCAGCAGCTTGGTTCGGGGTTCTGAAGCTTTCTTT.

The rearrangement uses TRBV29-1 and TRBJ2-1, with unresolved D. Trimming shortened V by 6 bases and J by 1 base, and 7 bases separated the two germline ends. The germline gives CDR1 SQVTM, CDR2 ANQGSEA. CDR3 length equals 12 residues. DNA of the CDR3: TGCAGCGTCACGGGTTCCTACAATGAGCAGTTCTTC. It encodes CSVTGSYNEQFF.

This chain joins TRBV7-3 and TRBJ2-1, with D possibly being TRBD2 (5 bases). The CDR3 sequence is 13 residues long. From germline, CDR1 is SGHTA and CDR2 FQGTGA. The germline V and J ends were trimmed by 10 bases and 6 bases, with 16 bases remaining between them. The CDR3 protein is CATGIGVSNEQFF. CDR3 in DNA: TGTGCCACGGGGATTGGAGTGTCCAATGAGCAGTTCTTC.

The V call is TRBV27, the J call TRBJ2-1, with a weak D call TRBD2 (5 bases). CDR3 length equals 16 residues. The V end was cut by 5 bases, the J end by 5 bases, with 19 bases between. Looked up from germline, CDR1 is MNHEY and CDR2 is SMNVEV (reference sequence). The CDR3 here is CASSMTKGWSHNEQFF. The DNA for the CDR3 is TGTGCCAGCAGTATGACTAAAGGCTGGAGCCACAATGAGCAGTTCTTC.

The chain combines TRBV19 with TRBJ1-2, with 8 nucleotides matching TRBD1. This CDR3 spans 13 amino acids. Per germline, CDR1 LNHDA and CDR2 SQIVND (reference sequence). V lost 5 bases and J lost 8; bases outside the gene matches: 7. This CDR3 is CASSLPGGRGYTF. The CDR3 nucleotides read TGTGCCAGTAGTCTCCCAGGGGGCCGGGGCTACACCTTC.

The CDR3 sequence: CSVGSTEAFF. For the CDR3, the DNA is TGCAGCGTTGGGAGCACTGAAGCTTTCTTT. The genes are TRBV29-1 and TRBJ1-1; no reliable D call. The CDR3 has 10 amino acids. In germline, CDR1 is SQVTM, CDR2 ANQGSEA. Trimming left V 4 bases short and J 4 bases short, with 4 bases between.

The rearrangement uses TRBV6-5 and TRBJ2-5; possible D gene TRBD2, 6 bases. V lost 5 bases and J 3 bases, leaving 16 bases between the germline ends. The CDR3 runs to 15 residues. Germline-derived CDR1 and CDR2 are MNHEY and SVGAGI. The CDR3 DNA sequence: TGTGCCAGCAGTCGCTTCGGAGGGGTAAAAGAGACCCAGTACTTC. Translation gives CASSRFGGVKETQYF.

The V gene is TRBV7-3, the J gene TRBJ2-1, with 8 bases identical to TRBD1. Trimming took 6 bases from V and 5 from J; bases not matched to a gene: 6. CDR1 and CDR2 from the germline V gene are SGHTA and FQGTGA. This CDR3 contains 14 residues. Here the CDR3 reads CASSRQGNHNEQFF. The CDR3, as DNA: TGTGCCAGCAGTCGACAGGGGAACCACAATGAGCAGTTCTTC.

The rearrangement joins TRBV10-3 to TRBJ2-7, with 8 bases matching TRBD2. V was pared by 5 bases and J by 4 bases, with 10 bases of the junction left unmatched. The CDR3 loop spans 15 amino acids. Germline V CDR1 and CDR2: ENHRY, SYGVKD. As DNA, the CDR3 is TGTGCCATCAGTCCCCGGGTCGGGAGGGCATACGAGCAGTACTTC. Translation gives CAISPRVGRAYEQYF.

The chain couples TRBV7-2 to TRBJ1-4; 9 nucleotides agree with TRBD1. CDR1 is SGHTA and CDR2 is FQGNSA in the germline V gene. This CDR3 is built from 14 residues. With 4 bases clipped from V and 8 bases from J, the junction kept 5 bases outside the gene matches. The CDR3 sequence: CASSSPGQGEKLFF. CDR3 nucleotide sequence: TGTGCCAGCAGCTCACCGGGACAGGGCGAAAAACTGTTTTTT.

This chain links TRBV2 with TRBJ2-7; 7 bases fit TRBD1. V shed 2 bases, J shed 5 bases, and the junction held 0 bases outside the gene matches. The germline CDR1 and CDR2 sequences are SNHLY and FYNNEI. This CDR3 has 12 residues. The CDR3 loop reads CASSERGHEQYF. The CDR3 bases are TGTGCCAGCAGTGAAAGGGGGCACGAGCAGTACTTC.

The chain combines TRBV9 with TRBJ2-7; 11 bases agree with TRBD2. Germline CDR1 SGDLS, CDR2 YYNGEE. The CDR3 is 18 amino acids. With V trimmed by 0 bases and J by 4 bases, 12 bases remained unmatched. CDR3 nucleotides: TGTGCCAGCAGCGTAGGACTAGCGGGGCCCGAGATTAATTACGAGCAGTACTTC. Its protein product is CASSVGLAGPEINYEQYF.

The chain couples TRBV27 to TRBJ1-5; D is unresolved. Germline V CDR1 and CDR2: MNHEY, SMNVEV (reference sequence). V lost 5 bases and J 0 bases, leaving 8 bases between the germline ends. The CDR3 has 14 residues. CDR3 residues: CASSPNYSNQPQHF. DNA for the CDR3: TGTGCCAGCAGTCCTAACTATAGCAATCAGCCCCAGCATTTT.

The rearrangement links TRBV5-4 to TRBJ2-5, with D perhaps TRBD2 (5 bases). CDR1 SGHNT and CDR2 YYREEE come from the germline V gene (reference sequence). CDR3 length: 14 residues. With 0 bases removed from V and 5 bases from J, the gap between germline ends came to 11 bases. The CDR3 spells CASSLGLTTETQYF. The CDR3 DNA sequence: TGTGCCAGCAGCTTGGGACTAACCACGGAGACCCAGTACTTC. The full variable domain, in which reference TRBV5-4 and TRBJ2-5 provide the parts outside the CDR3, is ETGVTQSPTHLIKTRGQQVTLRCSSQSGHNTVSWYQQALGQGPQFIFQYYREEENGRGNFPPRFSGLQFPNYSSELNVNALELDDSALYLCASSLGLTTETQYFGPGTRLLVL.

The CDR3 loop is CAISEEWDTQYF. In nucleotides, the CDR3 is TGTGCCATCAGTGAGGAGTGGGATACGCAGTATTTT. The chain is built from TRBV10-3 and TRBJ2-3; the D is unclear. The V and J ends lost 2 bases and 6 bases respectively, with 6 bases between them. Germline V gives CDR1 ENHRY, CDR2 SYGVKD. The CDR3 is made up of 12 amino acids.

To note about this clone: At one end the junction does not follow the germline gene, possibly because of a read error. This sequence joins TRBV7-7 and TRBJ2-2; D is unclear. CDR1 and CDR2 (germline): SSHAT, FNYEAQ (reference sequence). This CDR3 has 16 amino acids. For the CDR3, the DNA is TGTGCTAGCAGCCCAGGTTCCCTTTTTGATCCCGGGGAGCTGTTTTTT. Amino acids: CASSPGSLFDPGELFF.

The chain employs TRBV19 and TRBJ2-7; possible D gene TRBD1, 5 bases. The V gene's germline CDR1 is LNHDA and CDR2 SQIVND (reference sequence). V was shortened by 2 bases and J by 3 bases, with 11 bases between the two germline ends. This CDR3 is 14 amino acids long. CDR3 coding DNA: TGTGCCAGTAGTATACAGGGTGCAGGCTACGAGCAGTACTTC. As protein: CASSIQGAGYEQYF.

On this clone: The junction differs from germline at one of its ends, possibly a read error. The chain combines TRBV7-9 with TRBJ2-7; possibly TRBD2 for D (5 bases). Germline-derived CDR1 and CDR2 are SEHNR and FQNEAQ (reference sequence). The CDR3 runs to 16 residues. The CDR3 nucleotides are TGTTCCAGCAGCTTATTGGGTGGCGATAGCGCCTACGAGCAGTACTTC. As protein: CSSSLLGGDSAYEQYF.